One sample yielded the 19 T cell receptor beta chains listed below, sequenced in a study of read filtering for tumor transcriptome and immune sequencing. The library was built from roughly 400 ng RNA with molecular barcoded adaptors for alpha/delta and beta/gamma chains. One entry per CDR3 protein, called by TCRdb with MiXCR from the reads. The sample holds around 40,000 distinct CDR3 sequences, about 11% seen once. The specimen sequenced was a population of CD138-negative cells sorted from bone marrow. The receptors shown here come from a donor aged 40 or older with multiple myeloma.

Ten or more counts support this clonotype. The V call is TRBV7-2, the J call TRBJ1-1; 8 nucleotides agree with TRBD1. This CDR3 has 14 amino acids. Looked up from germline, CDR1 is SGHTA and CDR2 is FQGNSA. J lost 4 bases, V lost 5 bases, and 6 bases had no gene match. CDR3 nucleotides: TGTGCCAGCAGCGTAGACAGGGGATTCACTGAAGCTTTCTTT. Amino acids: CASSVDRGFTEAFF.

This clonotype was observed many times. The gene calls are TRBV20-1 and TRBJ2-3; D may be TRBD2 (6 bases). The CDR3 has 14 amino acids. V lost 4 bases and J lost 1, with 12 bases in between. Germline V gives CDR1 DFQATT, CDR2 SNEGSKA (reference sequence). DNA of the CDR3: TGCAGTGCTATACCGGGACTCGGCACAGATACGCAGTATTTT. Its protein is CSAIPGLGTDTQYF.

Comments on this clonotype: A much more abundant neighbour one base away suggests this may be a read error. The genes are TRBV20-1 and TRBJ1-1, with D maybe TRBD1 (6 bases). V was clipped by 5 bases and J by 10 bases, with 17 bases between them. CDR1 and CDR2 from the germline V gene are DFQATT and SNEGSKA (reference sequence). The CDR3 loop spans 12 amino acids. The CDR3 is CSAPHDRPGAFF. CDR3 nucleotides: TGCAGTGCTCCGCACGACAGGCCTGGAGCTTTCTTT.

This clonotype was seen many times. The chain carries TRBV4-1 and TRBJ1-1, with D possibly matching TRBD1 (5 bases). In germline, CDR1 is MGHRA, CDR2 YSYEKL. The CDR3 has 14 amino acids. V was clipped by 4 bases and J by 0 bases, with 9 bases between them. In DNA, the CDR3 is TGCGCCAGCAGCCGAGTGGGACTGAACACTGAAGCTTTCTTT. As protein: CASSRVGLNTEAFF.

This clonotype has ten or more counts. The chain employs TRBV7-9 and TRBJ2-2; 9 bases agree with TRBD1. The V gene end was trimmed by 4 bases and the J gene end by 3 bases; junction bases not matched to a gene: 6. Germline-derived CDR1 and CDR2 are SEHNR and FQNEAQ (reference sequence). The CDR3 has 16 residues. CDR3 region: CASSSRDRGDTGELFF. In DNA, the CDR3 is TGTGCCAGCAGCTCCCGCGACAGGGGGGACACCGGGGAGCTGTTTTTT.

This clonotype was observed at least ten times. J is TRBJ2-3 and V is TRBV27; TRBD2 matches 15 bases. Germline-derived CDR1 and CDR2 are MNHEY and SMNVEV (reference sequence). The V gene end was trimmed by 5 bases and the J gene end by 5 bases; junction bases not matched to a gene: 11. The CDR3 runs to 18 residues. The CDR3 DNA reads as TGTGCCAGCAGTCCGCCGGGACTAGCGGGGGGCTACGGAGATACGCAGTATTTT. Translating it yields CASSPPGLAGGYGDTQYF.

A remark on this clonotype: A read error may be the cause here, since a much bigger clone is one base away. The V call is TRBV7-2, the J call TRBJ2-3, with D possibly being TRBD2 (6 bases). CDR3 length: 16 amino acids. Germline CDR1 SGHTA, CDR2 FQGNSA. CDR3 region: CASRPPGLSSTDTRYF. DNA of the CDR3: TGTGCCAGCAGACCTCCGGGACTCTCTAGCACAGATACGCGGTATTTT.

This clonotype was detected ten times or more. CDR3 nucleotide sequence: TGTGCCAGCAGCTCGGGGGGAGCGAACACTGAAGCTTTCTTT. It yields the protein CASSSGGANTEAFF. This rearrangement joins TRBV11-2 to TRBJ1-1; possible D gene TRBD1, 5 bases. Per germline, CDR1 SGHAT and CDR2 FQNNGV. The CDR3 contains 14 residues. V lost 4 bases and J lost 1, with 10 bases in between. The entire variable domain, with the rest obtained from reference TRBV11-2 and TRBJ1-1, is as follows: EAGVAQSPRYKIIEKRQSVAFWCNPISGHATLYWYQQILGQGPKLLIQFQNNGVVDDSQLPKDRFSAERLKGVDSTLKIQPAKLEDSAVYLCASSSGGANTEAFFGQGTRLTVV.

This clonotype was recorded a few times. Possible read error: a much larger clone is one base away. The gene calls are TRBV29-1 and TRBJ2-1; 7 bases map to TRBD2. Germline CDR1 and CDR2: SQVTM and ANQGSEA. The CDR3 has 15 residues. The CDR3 DNA reads as TGCTGCGTTGAGGGAGGGCCGGGGTCCTACAATGAGCAGTTCTTC. The encoded protein is CCVEGGPGSYNEQFF.

The gene calls are TRBV6-1 and TRBJ2-2; no firm D call. The CDR3 is made up of 15 amino acids. V lost 7 bases and J lost 6, with 18 bases in between. CDR1 is MNHNS, CDR2 SASEGT, per germline. In nucleotides, the CDR3 is TGTGCCAGCAATATGGAAAGGCTACTATCCGGGGAGCTGTTTTTT. Protein: CASNMERLLSGELFF.

The table lists this clonotype with many counts. V is TRBV7-9 and J is TRBJ1-2; D is ambiguous. The length of the CDR3 is 14 residues. The germline CDR1 and CDR2 sequences are SEHNR and FQNEAQ (reference sequence). V dropped 4 bases and J dropped 4 bases, with 13 bases sitting between them. The CDR3 region has the DNA TGTGCCAGCAGCTCACCTAACCTTCTCTATGGCTACACCTTC. It encodes CASSSPNLLYGYTF.

With regard to this clonotype: A much bigger clone sits one base away, suggesting this may be a read error. The rearrangement links TRBV18 to TRBJ2-1; no clear D gene. Per the germline V gene, CDR1 is KGHSH and CDR2 is LQKENI. This CDR3 has 11 amino acids. The CDR3 here is CASSQGGEQSF. CDR3 in DNA: TGTGCCAGCTCACAGGGCGGAGAGCAGTCCTTC.

This clonotype was seen a handful of times. The V and J genes are TRBV5-4 and TRBJ2-1, with 7 bases that match TRBD1. The V segment lost 4 bases and the J segment 7 bases; nucleotides outside the gene matches: 17. Looked up from germline, CDR1 is SGHNT and CDR2 is YYREEE (reference sequence). This CDR3 has 17 amino acids. The chain's CDR3 is CASSKPTGQALGNEQFF. CDR3 DNA sequence: TGTGCCAGCAGCAAACCCACCGGACAGGCTCTGGGGAATGAGCAGTTCTTC.

On this clonotype: Possible read error: a much larger clone is one base away. V and J are TRBV6-1 and TRBJ1-1, with D unresolved. The CDR3 has 13 amino acids. In germline, CDR1 is MNHNS, CDR2 SASEGT. The CDR3 DNA reads TGTCCCAGCAGCCTTCAAATGAACACTGAAGCTTTCTTT. Translating it yields CPSSLQMNTEAFF.

This clonotype was picked up many times. This chain uses TRBV7-2 with TRBJ2-3; the match to TRBD2 covers 10 bases. Trimming removed 6 bases from V and 2 bases from J; junction bases left unmatched: 5. The CDR3 is made up of 15 amino acids. Germline V gene sequence: CDR1 SGHTA, CDR2 FQGNSA. The CDR3 bases are TGTGCCAGCAGAAAGCGGGGGGGCCTCACAGATACGCAGTATTTT. The encoded protein is CASRKRGGLTDTQYF.

This clonotype has ten or more counts. CDR3 residues: CAAGTGGPQYF. CDR3 nucleotides: TGCGCCGCCGGGACAGGGGGCCCCCAGTACTTC. The gene calls are TRBV10-2 and TRBJ2-5; 12 bases are shared with TRBD1. Trimming at V came to 11 bases and at J to 9 bases, leaving 4 bases not matched to a gene. CDR1 WSHSY and CDR2 SAAADI come from the germline V gene. The CDR3 consists of 11 residues.

This clonotype was found a few times. This chain connects TRBV5-4 to TRBJ2-2, with D possibly matching TRBD1 (5 bases). V lost 0 bases and J lost 7, with 13 bases in between. The CDR3 loop spans 15 amino acids. Germline V gene data show CDR1 as SGHNT and CDR2 as YYREEE (reference sequence). DNA for the CDR3: TGTGCCAGCAGCTTGGGTTCAGGGTTGAGCGGGGAGCTGTTTTTT. Translated: CASSLGSGLSGELFF.

This clonotype was observed many times. V and J are TRBV29-1 and TRBJ2-2, with D possibly TRBD2 on 6 matching bases. The CDR3 spans 13 residues. The germline V gene has CDR1 SQVTM and CDR2 ANQGSEA. Trimming shortened V by 4 bases and J by 3 bases, and 9 bases separated the two germline ends. The CDR3 protein is CSVAGGDTGELFF. The CDR3 bases are TGCAGCGTTGCCGGGGGAGACACCGGGGAGCTGTTTTTT.

This clonotype was counted between two and nine times. The chain employs TRBV20-1 and TRBJ2-1; D possibly uses TRBD1 or TRBD2 (7 bases each). This CDR3 region has 15 residues. The V and J ends lost 5 bases and 6 bases respectively, with 20 bases between them. Germline V gene sequence: CDR1 DFQATT, CDR2 SNEGSKA (reference sequence). The CDR3 here is CSAPPGGANSNEQFF. CDR3 DNA sequence: TGCAGTGCTCCTCCAGGGGGGGCAAATAGCAATGAGCAGTTCTTC.